This T cell receptor beta chain was recovered during a study of regulatory T cells in long-lasting Graves disease. Findings and limits, study-wide: A reduction in accuracy may have resulted from the small sample size. Persistent Graves' patients showed less TCR diversity than newly diagnosed ones. Persistent disease was associated with favored TRBV28 usage and with favored use of TRBJ1-2 and TRBJ2-5.

On this clonotype itself: The target antigen is unknown. A far larger clone is one base from this, pointing to a likely read error.

CDR1 and CDR2 (germline): SGHTA, FQGTGA. CDR3 length: 18 residues. Arm-PCR of CDR3 regions and iRepertoire HTBI primers were the basis on which TCR beta libraries were built. TCRdb fed the multiplex PCR reads into MiXCR, producing one record per CDR3 protein. This repertoire shows 200,000 to 300,000 distinct CDR3 sequences, over 20% found once; its top ten account for around 13%. Time point reported: newly diagnosed GD, antithyroid drugs for less than 3 months. The TCR library was prepared using RNA isolated from PBMCs. An endocrinology department in Xi'an, China, supplied the patients. This sequence joins TRBV7-3 and TRBJ1-4, with TRBD1 matching 12 bases. The material sequenced was peripheral blood mononuclear cells (PBMCs), taken at new diagnosis, from a patient treated with antithyroid drugs. This receptor was taken from a female donor with Graves disease. The DNA of the CDR3 is TGTGCCAGCAGCCCAAGTCCCGGGACAGGGGGCACTAATGAAAGACTGTTTTTT. Translating gives CASSPSPGTGGTNERLFF.